This T cell receptor beta chain appears in the sequencing data of a study of T cell responses to AZD1222 COVID-19 vaccine (dated by TCRdb to 2020 to 2023). For context, the study as a whole: TCR sequencing covered 233 trial participants: about 210 given two doses of AZD1222 and 26 given two doses of MenACWY control vaccine. Trial participants were enrolled by age into subgroups of 18-55, 56-69 and 70-plus years, and around 150, 28 and 57 TCR-sequenced participants, respectively, were included in these subgroups. Results and caveats for the whole study, not just this receptor: After two AZD1222 doses, both the breadth and the depth of spike-specific TCRs were significantly higher than at day 0 and than in MenACWY recipients. Participants were mostly white British and included more females than males, and it was suggested by the authors that clonal diversity may have been underestimated. Vaccine-associated CD4 TCRs spanned the whole spike protein, with dominant responses in regions 160-218 and 743-854. Only five to seven AZD1222 recipients were SARS-CoV-2 seropositive at baseline, limiting conclusions about previously exposed vaccinees. Because no day 14 peak-response samples were available, the repertoires could be characterized only after the peak T cell response. Nearly half of unique spike-specific TCRs reportedly recognized epitopes outside regions mutated in the B.1.351 and B.1.1.7 variants. In the small 56-69-year group, the increase in depth fell short of significance, most likely because of low power.

The CDR3 regions of human TCRbeta chains were subjected to immunosequencing. On the authors' methods: Repertoire TCRs were matched against a reference library of SARS-CoV-2-specific TCRs generated with the MIRA antigen-specificity platform. Breadth meant the fraction of unique TCRs that were SARS-CoV-2-associated, whereas depth meant the fraction of total T cells that were SARS-CoV-2-associated. Each spike-specific TCR was assigned to its reactive spike region and to a CD4 or CD8 class using the MIRA data. Log10-transformed breadth and depth values were compared by one-way ANOVA with Sidak's multiple comparisons tests. This is the immuneACCESS table as TCRdb keeps it, with only in-frame sequences that have V and J called. A part of the clones is gone; compared with another copy, unresolved V genes explain less than half, and the rest is unexplained. V and J calls and clone size are those listed in that table; D and trimming were worked out from the DNA. The sample yields 150,000 or so clones; about nine tenths were counted once. The ten largest clones add up to 5.5% of the sample.

Interpreted using the paper, the time point label stands for: baseline before first vaccination. Taken with the paper, the label for treatment or condition translates to: meningococcal conjugate vaccine given as trial control. Samples from vaccinated people were obtained from the UK trials COV001 and COV002, which included a single-blind randomized controlled phase 2/3 trial of AZD1222 (ChAdOx1 nCoV-19) in healthy adults. Trial participant PBMC samples were collected at day 0 and day 28 after the second dose for TCRbeta chain sequencing. From a lookup of the germline V gene, CDR1 and CDR2 are SGHAT and FQNNGV. V ends up 1 base short and J 8 bases short, with an unmatched junction base count of 4. The CDR3 numbers 14 residues from cysteine through phenylalanine. The entry retains the CDR3 DNA only, 42 bases that are in frame from base 1. Concerning this clone: Its antigen target is currently unknown. Per-base qualities were not stored, and no clone one base away is much larger.

The TCR comes from an adult in good health. The specimen comprised peripheral blood, sampled on day 0 of MenACWY control vaccination. The chain is encoded by TRBV11-2 joined to TRBJ1-4, with 7 bases aligning to TRBD1. CDR3 reads: CASSLGQGGEKLFF. The sequenced DNA: TGTGCCAGCAGCTTAGGACAGGGAGGCGAAAAACTGTTTTTT.